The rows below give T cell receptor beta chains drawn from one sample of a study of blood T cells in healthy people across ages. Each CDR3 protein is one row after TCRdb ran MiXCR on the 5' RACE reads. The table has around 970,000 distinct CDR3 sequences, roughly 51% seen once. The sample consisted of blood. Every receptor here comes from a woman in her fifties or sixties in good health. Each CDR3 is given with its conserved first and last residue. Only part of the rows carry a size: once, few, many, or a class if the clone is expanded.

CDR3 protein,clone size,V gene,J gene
CASIKVGSTDTQYF,few,TRBV12-3/TRBV12-4,TRBJ2-3
CASSQGQGATYEQYF,few,TRBV4-2,NA
CASSQEPGKSNEKLFF,few,TRBV3-1,TRBJ1-4
CASSGTGRGEDQYF,once,TRBV9,TRBJ2-5
CASSPGGGTGSYEQYF,NA,TRBV11-3,TRBJ2-7
CASSRAGTSYEQYF,NA,TRBV27,TRBJ2-7
CASSSSSNTYEQYF,few,TRBV7-2,TRBJ2-7
CASSLVVGNNEQFF,NA,TRBV5-1,TRBJ2-1
CASSLAHRLAGGGSYNEQFF,NA,TRBV5-1,TRBJ2-1
CASSLGMFGLAAQETQYF,NA,TRBV12-3/TRBV12-4,TRBJ2-5
CASNSWDRAGEQFF,NA,TRBV12-3/TRBV12-4,TRBJ2-1
CASSFTATQADTQYF,NA,TRBV7-9,TRBJ2-5
CASSLTGSRDSPLHF,NA,TRBV12-3/TRBV12-4,TRBJ1-6
CSASRDSSPNEQFF,NA,TRBV20-1,TRBJ2-1
CASSGTDRGQEQYF,NA,TRBV7-9,TRBJ2-4
CSARDVARPSYEQYF,few,TRBV20-1,TRBJ2-7
CATSRERHQETQYF,NA,TRBV7-3,TRBJ2-5
CSVAPDSREQYF,many,TRBV29-1,TRBJ2-7
CASTSGGQGAYEQFF,NA,TRBV5-6,TRBJ2-1
CASSDQSGHQPQHF,NA,TRBV2,TRBJ1-5
CASSLGGTSGGQETQYF,NA,TRBV5-4,TRBJ2-5
CAWLVEGLYGYTF,NA,TRBV30,TRBJ1-2
CASSLGLGRATDTQYF,few,TRBV11-2,TRBJ2-3
CSAISPRGNEQFF,many,TRBV20-1,TRBJ2-1
CASSQDVAAGVRNEQFF,NA,TRBV4-1,TRBJ2-1
CASSGYLAANNEQFF,NA,TRBV2,TRBJ2-1
CASSETGSNYGYTF,NA,TRBV25-1,TRBJ1-2
CASSLGGVPNEKLFF,NA,TRBV7-2,TRBJ1-4
CASSQGGTTVETQYF,NA,TRBV3-1,TRBJ2-5
CASSPTRLDQNIQYF,NA,TRBV27,TRBJ2-4
CASGQVQETQYF,NA,TRBV6-6,TRBJ2-5
CATSDPRHPFGEQYF,NA,TRBV24-1,TRBJ2-7
CSGQLTDTQYF,once,TRBV20-1,TRBJ2-3
CAIRAGPSAGELFF,NA,TRBV10-3,TRBJ2-2
CASSLSRLAGSRRDTQYF,few,TRBV7-2,TRBJ2-3
CSAGGTYRGKVEGYTF,NA,TRBV20-1,TRBJ1-2
CASSQGPLRNYGYTF,many,TRBV27,TRBJ1-2
CAISLTPVSTYEQYF,few,TRBV10-3,TRBJ2-7
CAIGPEQYF,few,TRBV13,TRBJ2-7
CASSFLGGVYNEQFF,NA,TRBV4-2,TRBJ2-1
CSASGFLARGANEQYF,NA,TRBV20-1,TRBJ2-7
CASSSPRTSSPDTQYF,few,TRBV6-2/TRBV6-3,TRBJ2-3
CASSPYLGTYEQYF,NA,TRBV10-3,TRBJ2-7
CASNPRPSSYNEQFF,once,TRBV12-3/TRBV12-4,TRBJ2-1
CASSQDSTSGRAQYF,NA,TRBV3-1,TRBJ2-4